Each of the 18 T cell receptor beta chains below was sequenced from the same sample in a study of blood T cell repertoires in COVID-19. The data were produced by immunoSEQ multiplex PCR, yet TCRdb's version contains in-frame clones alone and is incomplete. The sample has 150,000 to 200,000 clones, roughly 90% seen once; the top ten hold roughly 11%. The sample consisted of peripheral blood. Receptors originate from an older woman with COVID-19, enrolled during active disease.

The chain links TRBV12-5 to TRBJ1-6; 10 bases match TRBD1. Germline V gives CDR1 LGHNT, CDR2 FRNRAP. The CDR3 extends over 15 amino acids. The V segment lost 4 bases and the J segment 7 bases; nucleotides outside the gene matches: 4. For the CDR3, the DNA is TGTGCTAGTGGTTCCTCGGGACAGGGGAATTCACCCCTCCACTTT. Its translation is CASGSSGQGNSPLHF.

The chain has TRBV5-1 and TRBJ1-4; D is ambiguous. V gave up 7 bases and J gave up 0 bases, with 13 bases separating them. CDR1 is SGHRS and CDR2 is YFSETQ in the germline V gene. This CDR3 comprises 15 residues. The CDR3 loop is CASRESPATNEKLFF. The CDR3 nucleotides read TGCGCCAGCCGGGAGAGTCCAGCAACTAATGAAAAACTGTTTTTT.

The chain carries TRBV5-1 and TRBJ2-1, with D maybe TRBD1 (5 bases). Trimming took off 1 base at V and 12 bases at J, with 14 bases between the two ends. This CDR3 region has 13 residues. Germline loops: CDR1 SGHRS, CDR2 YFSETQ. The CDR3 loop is CASSLSAFRVQFF. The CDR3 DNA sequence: TGCGCCAGCAGCTTGTCGGCGTTCAGGGTGCAGTTCTTC.

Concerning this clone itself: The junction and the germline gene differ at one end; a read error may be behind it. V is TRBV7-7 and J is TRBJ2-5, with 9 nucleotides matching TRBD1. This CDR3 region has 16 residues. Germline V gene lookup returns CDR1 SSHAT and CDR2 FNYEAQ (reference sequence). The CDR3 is CASSLAGTGLQETQYF. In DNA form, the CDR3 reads TGTGCTAGCAGCTTAGCCGGGACAGGGCTTCAAGAGACCCAGTACTTC.

For the CDR3, the DNA is TGTGCCAGTAGTCCTACCGTGAACACTGAAGCTTTCTTT. This codes for CASSPTVNTEAFF. This rearrangement joins TRBV19 to TRBJ1-1; D gene uncertain. The V and J ends lost 5 bases and 0 bases respectively, with 7 bases between them. CDR3 length: 13 residues. The germline gives CDR1 LNHDA, CDR2 SQIVND (reference sequence).

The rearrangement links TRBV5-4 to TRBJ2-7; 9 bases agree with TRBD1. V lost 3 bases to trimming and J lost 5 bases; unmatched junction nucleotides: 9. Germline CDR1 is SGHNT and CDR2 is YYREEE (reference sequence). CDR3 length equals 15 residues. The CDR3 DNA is TGTGCCAGCAGCTCACCCGGGACAGGGCGCCACGAGCAGTACTTC. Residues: CASSSPGTGRHEQYF.

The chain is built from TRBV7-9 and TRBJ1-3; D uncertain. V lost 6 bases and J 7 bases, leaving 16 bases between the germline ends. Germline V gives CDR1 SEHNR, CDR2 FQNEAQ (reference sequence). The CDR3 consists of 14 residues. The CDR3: CASSDGVLRNTIYF. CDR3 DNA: TGTGCCAGCAGTGACGGAGTCCTGAGGAACACCATATATTTT.

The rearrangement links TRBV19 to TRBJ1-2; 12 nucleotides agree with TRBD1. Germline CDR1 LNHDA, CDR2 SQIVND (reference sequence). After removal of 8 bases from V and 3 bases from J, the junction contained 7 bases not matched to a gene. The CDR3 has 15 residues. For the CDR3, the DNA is TGTGCCAGTGTTCGGGACAGGGGGCGCGACTATGGCTACACCTTC. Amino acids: CASVRDRGRDYGYTF.

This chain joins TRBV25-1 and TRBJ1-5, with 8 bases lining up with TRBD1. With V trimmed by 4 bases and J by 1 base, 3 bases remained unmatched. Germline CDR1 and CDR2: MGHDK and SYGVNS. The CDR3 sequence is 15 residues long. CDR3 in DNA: TGTGCCAGCAGTGCCGGACAGGGAAGCAATCAGCCCCAGCATTTT. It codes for CASSAGQGSNQPQHF.

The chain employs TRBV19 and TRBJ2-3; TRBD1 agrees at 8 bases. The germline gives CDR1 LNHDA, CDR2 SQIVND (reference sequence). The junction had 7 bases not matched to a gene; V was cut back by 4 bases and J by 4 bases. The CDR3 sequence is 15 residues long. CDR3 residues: CASSRRQGPSDTQYF. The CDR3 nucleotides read TGTGCCAGTAGTAGAAGACAGGGGCCGTCAGATACGCAGTATTTT.

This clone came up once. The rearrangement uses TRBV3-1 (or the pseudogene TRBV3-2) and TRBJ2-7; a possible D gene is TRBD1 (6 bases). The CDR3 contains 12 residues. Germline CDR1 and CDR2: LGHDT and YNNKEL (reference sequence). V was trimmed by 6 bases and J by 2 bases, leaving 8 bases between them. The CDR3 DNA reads TGTGCCAGCAGGTCAGGGGCCTACGAGCAGTACTTC. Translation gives CASRSGAYEQYF.

CDR3 coding DNA: TGTGCCAGCAGCGCAAGGTGGACTAGCGGGAGGCCTCTCTACAATGAGCAGTTCTTC. Its protein is CASSARWTSGRPLYNEQFF. The rearrangement links TRBV21-1 to TRBJ2-1; the table's TRBD2 call for D was not verified on the DNA. TRBV21-1 is termed a pseudogene. This CDR3 has 19 amino acids.

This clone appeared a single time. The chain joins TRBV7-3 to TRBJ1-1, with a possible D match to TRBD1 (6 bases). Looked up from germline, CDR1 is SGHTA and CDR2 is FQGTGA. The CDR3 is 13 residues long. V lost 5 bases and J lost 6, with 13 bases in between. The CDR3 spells CASSRNNRAEAFF. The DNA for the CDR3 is TGTGCCAGCAGCCGCAACAACAGGGCTGAAGCTTTCTTT.

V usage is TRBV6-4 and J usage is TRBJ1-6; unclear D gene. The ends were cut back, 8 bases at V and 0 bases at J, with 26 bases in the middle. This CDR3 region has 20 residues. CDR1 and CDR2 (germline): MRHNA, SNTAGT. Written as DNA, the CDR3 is TGTGCCAGCTCTAGCAGTGAGGGTTGGGAGGTCTACTCCTATAATTCACCCCTCCACTTT. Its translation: CASSSSEGWEVYSYNSPLHF.

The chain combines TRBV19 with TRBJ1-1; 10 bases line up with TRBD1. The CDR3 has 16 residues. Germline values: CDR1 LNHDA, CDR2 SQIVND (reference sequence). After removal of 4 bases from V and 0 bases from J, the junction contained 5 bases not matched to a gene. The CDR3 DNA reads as TGTGCCAGTAGTACCCCGGGACAGGGGTTGAACACTGAAGCTTTCTTT. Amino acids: CASSTPGQGLNTEAFF.

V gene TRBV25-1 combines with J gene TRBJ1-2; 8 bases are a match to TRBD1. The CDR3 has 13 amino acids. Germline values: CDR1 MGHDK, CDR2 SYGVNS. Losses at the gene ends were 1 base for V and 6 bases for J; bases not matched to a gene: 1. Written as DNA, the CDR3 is TGTGCCAGCAGTGAATTGACAGGGGATGGCTACACCTTC. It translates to CASSELTGDGYTF.

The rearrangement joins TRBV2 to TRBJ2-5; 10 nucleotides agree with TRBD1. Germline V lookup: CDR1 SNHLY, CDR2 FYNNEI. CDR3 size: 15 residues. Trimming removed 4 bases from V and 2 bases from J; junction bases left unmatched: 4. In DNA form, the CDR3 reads TGTGCCAGCAGTGCGGACAGGGGGTATCAAGAGACCCAGTACTTC. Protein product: CASSADRGYQETQYF.

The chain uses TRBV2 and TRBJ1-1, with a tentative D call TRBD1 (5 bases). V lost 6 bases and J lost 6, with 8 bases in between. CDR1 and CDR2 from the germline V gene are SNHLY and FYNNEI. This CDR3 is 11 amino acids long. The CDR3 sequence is CASSIGAEAFF. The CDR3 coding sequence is TGTGCCAGCAGCATAGGGGCTGAAGCTTTCTTT.